This TCR beta chain was captured in a study of blood T cell repertoires in COVID-19. Study as a whole: Material from acute and convalescent COVID-19 was sourced from the United States, Italy and Spain. Sample material is recorded as cDNA or gDNA derived from T cells, B-cell-depleted T cells, or PBMCs.

V dropped 8 bases and J dropped 2 bases, with 16 bases sitting between them. The CDR3 is 15 amino acids. CDR1 and CDR2 (germline): MNHEY, SMNVEV (reference sequence). Cohort placement rested on clinical history that participants reported themselves. In the original analysis: The assay estimated nucleated cells by amplifying reference gene primers. Measured with immunoSEQ multiplex PCR; TCRdb has only the in-frame clones, and not every one. V and J calls and clone size are those listed in that table; D and trimming were worked out from the DNA. The repertoire holds approximately 260,000 clones, with about nine tenths as singletons.

The sequenced sample was PBMCs or T cells enriched from blood (not recorded which). The source is a woman in her twenties or thirties with acute COVID-19. The chain carries TRBV27 and TRBJ2-1, with TRBD2 as a possible D gene (6 bases). The CDR3 DNA is TGTGCCAGCTCTTCCACAGGAGGGCCCTACAATGAGCAGTTCTTC. Protein: CASSSTGGPYNEQFF.